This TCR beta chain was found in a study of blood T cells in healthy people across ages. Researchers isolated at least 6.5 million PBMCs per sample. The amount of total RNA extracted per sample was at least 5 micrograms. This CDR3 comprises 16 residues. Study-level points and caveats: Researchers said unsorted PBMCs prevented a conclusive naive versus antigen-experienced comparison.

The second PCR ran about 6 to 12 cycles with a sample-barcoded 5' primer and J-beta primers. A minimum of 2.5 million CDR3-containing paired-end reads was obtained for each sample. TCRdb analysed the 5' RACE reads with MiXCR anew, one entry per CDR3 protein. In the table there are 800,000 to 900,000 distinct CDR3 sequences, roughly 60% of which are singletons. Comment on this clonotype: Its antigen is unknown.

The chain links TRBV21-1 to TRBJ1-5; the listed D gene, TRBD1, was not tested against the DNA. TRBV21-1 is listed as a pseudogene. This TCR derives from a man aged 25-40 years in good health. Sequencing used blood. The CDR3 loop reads CASSKEVRDGDQPQHF. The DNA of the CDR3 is TGTGCCAGCAGCAAAGAGGTACGGGACGGTGATCAGCCCCAGCATTTT.